Presented here are 27 T cell receptor beta chains from one specimen sequenced in a study of OX40 agonist ivuxolimab in advanced cancers. Sequenced by immunoSEQ multiplex PCR; TCRdb stores in-frame clones only, minus some. This sample carries over 20,000 clones, 65% to 90% of them seen once, and the ten largest clones take 16%. Sequencing used CD4+ or CD8+ T cells sorted from blood, obtained in a trial of the OX40 agonist ivuxolimab. The origin of the receptors is an adult with an advanced solid tumor such as melanoma, head and neck, liver or kidney cancer.

The V gene is TRBV30, the J gene TRBJ2-3; a possible D gene is TRBD1 (5 bases). The CDR3 covers 14 residues. V dropped 0 bases and J dropped 2 bases, with 9 bases sitting between them. The germline CDR1 and CDR2 sequences are GTSNPN and SVGIG (reference sequence). CDR3 protein: CAWSVGHNTDTQYF. Here the CDR3 DNA reads TGTGCCTGGAGTGTAGGACACAACACAGATACGCAGTATTTT.

The chain combines TRBV5-1 with TRBJ2-1; D gene ambiguous. The V and J ends lost 3 bases and 0 bases respectively, with 10 bases between them. CDR1 is SGHRS and CDR2 is YFSETQ in the germline V gene. The CDR3 runs to 15 residues. CDR3: CASSSDPSSYNEQFF. The DNA of the CDR3 is TGCGCCAGCAGCTCGGACCCGAGCTCCTACAATGAGCAGTTCTTC.

J is TRBJ2-3 and V is TRBV7-3, with D maybe TRBD1 (5 bases). The ends were cut back, 2 bases at V and 6 bases at J, with 12 bases in the middle. This CDR3 comprises 14 residues. Germline V gene sequence: CDR1 SGHTA, CDR2 FQGTGA. As DNA, the CDR3 is TGTGCCAGCAGCTTATTCCCAGGGTCGGATACGCAGTATTTT. This codes for CASSLFPGSDTQYF.

This clone has just a few counts. The chain employs TRBV4-3 and TRBJ2-3, with D maybe TRBD1 (6 bases). CDR3 size: 18 residues. CDR1 is LGHNA, CDR2 YSLEER, per germline. Trimming removed 0 bases from V and 1 base from J, with 17 bases in between. The CDR3 coding sequence is TGCGCCAGCAGCCAAGATATGGGGGACATTAGTGGCACAGATACGCAGTATTTT. Its protein is CASSQDMGDISGTDTQYF.

V is TRBV21-1 and J is TRBJ2-7; the table names TRBD1, a call not compared with the DNA. TRBV21-1 is reported as a pseudogene. The CDR3 has 17 residues. CDR3 amino acids: CASSKDLARQGDNEQYF. CDR3 DNA: TGTGCCAGCAGCAAAGACCTTGCTAGGCAGGGGGACAACGAGCAGTACTTC.

CDR3 sequence reads: CAKASGTEETQYF. The CDR3 region has the DNA TGTGCCAAAGCGTCCGGGACAGAAGAGACCCAGTACTTC. The chain is built from TRBV2 and TRBJ2-5; 7 bases map to TRBD1. CDR3 length: 13 residues. J was trimmed by 3 bases and V by 10 bases; bases with no gene match: 8. Germline-derived CDR1 and CDR2 are SNHLY and FYNNEI.

This chain connects TRBV23-1 to TRBJ1-6, with D uncertain. TRBV23-1 is placed among ORFs of uncertain function. CDR3 length: 17 residues. Trimming left V 0 bases short and J 3 bases short, with 12 bases between. CDR3 in DNA: TGCGCCAGCAGTCAATCGGATAGGGCCCACTATAATTCACCCCTCCACTTT. As protein: CASSQSDRAHYNSPLHF.

The chain is built from TRBV10-3 and TRBJ1-3; TRBD1 aligns across 7 bases. The CDR3 has 16 amino acids. Unmatched junction bases numbered 2, after V lost 0 bases and J lost 0 bases. The germline V gene encodes CDR1 ENHRY and CDR2 SYGVKD. CDR3 protein: CAISESGQSSGNTIYF. The CDR3 DNA sequence: TGTGCCATCAGTGAGTCGGGACAGAGCTCTGGAAACACCATATATTTT.

This sequence joins TRBV2 and TRBJ1-3; tentatively, D is TRBD1 (5 bases). Deletions cut 5 bases from V and 2 bases from J, with 10 bases between. The CDR3 has 14 residues. The germline V gene has CDR1 SNHLY and CDR2 FYNNEI. Here the CDR3 reads CASSPEGTGNTIYF. DNA of the CDR3: TGTGCCAGCAGTCCGGAGGGGACTGGAAACACCATATATTTT.

V gene TRBV27 combines with J gene TRBJ1-6; TRBD1 matches 8 bases. Germline lookup yields CDR1 MNHEY and CDR2 SMNVEV (reference sequence). CDR3 length: 15 amino acids. The V gene end was trimmed by 6 bases and the J gene end by 9 bases; junction bases not matched to a gene: 10. CDR3 region: CASSLVQGETSPLHF. CDR3 DNA sequence: TGTGCCAGCAGCCTAGTACAGGGGGAGACTTCACCCCTCCACTTT.

The V and J genes are TRBV13 and TRBJ1-6; TRBD1 matches at 7 bases. This CDR3 region has 13 residues. From germline, CDR1 is PRHDT and CDR2 FYEKMQ (reference sequence). The V and J ends lost 8 bases and 7 bases, in that order; junction bases with no gene match: 5. CDR3 region: CASRGQDNSPLHF. In DNA, the CDR3 is TGTGCCAGCCGAGGACAGGACAATTCACCCCTCCACTTT.

Details on this clone: A read error may account for a junction end that differs from germline. This chain connects TRBV11-1 to TRBJ1-1; D is unclear. Germline-derived CDR1 and CDR2 are SGHAT and FQDESV (reference sequence). CDR3 length: 13 amino acids. The CDR3, as DNA: TGCGCCAGCAGCCCTCAGAGGAACACTGAAGCTTTCTTT. It is translated as CASSPQRNTEAFF.

This chain links TRBV5-1 with TRBJ1-5; possibly TRBD1 for D (6 bases). Trimming removed 2 bases at V and 0 bases at J, with 9 bases between. CDR1 is SGHRS, CDR2 YFSETQ, per germline. This CDR3 region has 15 residues. CDR3 nucleotide sequence: TGCGCCAGCAGCTTAGGGGGAACTAGCAATCAGCCCCAGCATTTT. Amino acids: CASSLGGTSNQPQHF.

The genes are TRBV11-3 and TRBJ2-3; the D gene is possibly TRBD2 (5 bases). This CDR3 has 15 residues. Trimming stripped 0 bases from V and 3 bases from J, with 10 bases between. Germline V gene data show CDR1 as SGHNT and CDR2 as YENEEA. This CDR3 reads CASSLDLEETDTQYF. The DNA of the CDR3 is TGTGCCAGCAGCTTAGATTTGGAGGAGACAGATACGCAGTATTTT.

The sample holds one count of this clone. V usage is TRBV7-9 and J usage is TRBJ1-1, with 10 nucleotides matching TRBD1. Per germline, CDR1 SEHNR and CDR2 FQNEAQ (reference sequence). V trimming: 5 bases; J trimming: 6 bases; junction bases outside the gene matches: 6. This CDR3 is built from 14 residues. This chain's CDR3 is CASSLRQGAAEAFF. The CDR3 DNA reads TGTGCCAGCAGCCTAAGACAGGGGGCTGCTGAAGCTTTCTTT.

The chain has TRBV5-4 and TRBJ1-1; 9 bases map to TRBD1. CDR1 SGHNT and CDR2 YYREEE come from the germline V gene (reference sequence). The CDR3 contains 16 residues. V trimming: 5 bases; J trimming: 0 bases; junction bases outside the gene matches: 8. The CDR3 nucleotides are TGTGCCAGCAGGCCCGGGACAGGGCCTATGAACACTGAAGCTTTCTTT. Protein sequence: CASRPGTGPMNTEAFF.

The chain joins TRBV11-3 to TRBJ2-2; D is uncertain. Germline CDR1 and CDR2: SGHNT and YENEEA. V lost 1 base, J lost 5 bases, and 14 bases lay in between. CDR3 length: 16 residues. CDR3 loop: CASSLGDSGPTGELFF. As DNA, the CDR3 is TGTGCCAGCAGCTTAGGAGACTCCGGGCCAACCGGGGAGCTGTTTTTT.

The rearrangement uses TRBV2 and TRBJ2-1; 12 bases are a match to TRBD2. CDR1 is SNHLY, CDR2 FYNNEI, per germline. This CDR3 is built from 13 residues. The V segment lost 8 bases and the J segment 7 bases; nucleotides outside the gene matches: 3. CDR3 bases: TGTGCCAGCCGACTAGCGGGAGCTAATGAGCAGTTCTTC. Protein sequence: CASRLAGANEQFF. The whole variable domain, remainder taken from reference TRBV2 and TRBJ2-1, is EPEVTQTPSHQVTQMGQEVILRCVPISNHLYFYWYRQILGQKVEFLVSFYNNEISEKSEIFDDQFSVERPDGSNFTLKIRSTKLEDSAMYFCASRLAGANEQFFGPGTRLTVL.

The chain recombines TRBV30 with TRBJ2-1, with 13 bases that match TRBD2. Trimming cost V 5 bases and J 7 bases; bases outside gene matches: 5. The germline V gene encodes CDR1 GTSNPN and CDR2 SVGIG (reference sequence). The CDR3 runs to 14 residues. The CDR3 DNA reads TGTGCCTGGGATACTAGCGGGAGGGGGAATGAGCAGTTCTTC. Translation: CAWDTSGRGNEQFF.

This chain links TRBV5-4 with TRBJ1-1; unclear D gene. Between the trimmed V and J ends, which lost 0 bases and 1 base, there was a span of 7 bases. This CDR3 comprises 14 residues. The germline V gene encodes CDR1 SGHNT and CDR2 YYREEE (reference sequence). CDR3 loop: CASSLVGANTEAFF. CDR3 bases: TGTGCCAGCAGCTTGGTAGGAGCGAACACTGAAGCTTTCTTT.

The chain is built from TRBV12-5 and TRBJ2-1; TRBD2 matches at 11 bases. Unmatched junction bases numbered 5, after V lost 0 bases and J lost 7 bases. This CDR3 contains 16 residues. Germline loops: CDR1 LGHNT, CDR2 FRNRAP. CDR3 region: CASGLVRGLADNEQFF. CDR3 coding DNA: TGTGCTAGTGGTTTGGTACGGGGACTAGCGGATAATGAGCAGTTCTTC.

The genes are TRBV5-1 and TRBJ2-5; maybe TRBD1 (5 bases). This CDR3 is 14 amino acids long. CDR1 and CDR2 from the germline V gene are SGHRS and YFSETQ. The V end was cut by 0 bases, the J end by 0 bases, with 6 bases between. The CDR3 protein is CASSLEGYQETQYF. The CDR3, as DNA: TGCGCCAGCAGCTTGGAGGGGTACCAAGAGACCCAGTACTTC.

The rearrangement joins TRBV5-4 to TRBJ2-3; 14 nucleotides agree with TRBD2. Germline CDR1 SGHNT, CDR2 YYREEE (reference sequence). V dropped 4 bases and J dropped 9; count of bases not matched to a gene: 7. The CDR3 is made up of 15 amino acids. The DNA for the CDR3 is TGTGCCAGCAGCCCGGGACTAGCGGGGGATGTCACGCAGTATTTT. The encoded protein is CASSPGLAGDVTQYF.

The chain has TRBV2 and TRBJ1-3, with 7 bases that match TRBD1. This CDR3 region has 14 residues. Germline V gene lookup returns CDR1 SNHLY and CDR2 FYNNEI. V lost 6 bases and J lost 4; bases outside the gene matches: 6. In nucleotides, the CDR3 is TGTGCCAGCAGAGGGACAGTCGACGGAAACACCATATATTTT. Its translation is CASRGTVDGNTIYF. Filled out from reference TRBV2 and TRBJ1-3, the complete variable domain reads EPEVTQTPSHQVTQMGQEVILRCVPISNHLYFYWYRQILGQKVEFLVSFYNNEISEKSEIFDDQFSVERPDGSNFTLKIRSTKLEDSAMYFCASRGTVDGNTIYFGEGSWLTVV.

This sequence joins TRBV10-1 and TRBJ2-5; D not resolved. The J call could be wrong; TRBJ2-7 is a better fit for the DNA end. Germline CDR1 WNHNN, CDR2 SYGVQD (reference sequence). The CDR3 loop spans 12 amino acids. The CDR3 sequence is CASSEGTGEQYF. The CDR3 bases are TGCGCCAGCAGTGAGGGTACGGGCGAGCAGTACTTC.

The chain joins TRBV30 to TRBJ2-1; 9 bases fit TRBD2. The CDR3 has 15 amino acids. Trimming cost V 0 bases and J 5 bases; bases outside gene matches: 5. Germline V gene lookup returns CDR1 GTSNPN and CDR2 SVGIG (reference sequence). This CDR3 reads CAWSVGLAGNNEQFF. CDR3 sequence (DNA): TGTGCCTGGAGTGTAGGTCTAGCGGGAAACAATGAGCAGTTCTTC.

The chain links TRBV7-9 to TRBJ2-1; 11 positions agree with TRBD2. Germline-derived CDR1 and CDR2 are SEHNR and FQNEAQ (reference sequence). With 0 bases clipped from V and 4 bases from J, the junction kept 5 bases outside the gene matches. This CDR3 is built from 17 residues. The DNA for the CDR3 is TGTGCCAGCAGCTTAGCGTTTGGGACTAGCGGTTACAATGAGCAGTTCTTC. This encodes CASSLAFGTSGYNEQFF. Full variable domain (missing parts from reference TRBV7-9 and TRBJ2-1): DTGVSQNPRHKITKRGQNVTFRCDPISEHNRLYWYRQTLGQGPEFLTYFQNEAQLEKSRLLSDRFSAERPKGSFSTLEIQRTEQGDSAMYLCASSLAFGTSGYNEQFFGPGTRLTVL.